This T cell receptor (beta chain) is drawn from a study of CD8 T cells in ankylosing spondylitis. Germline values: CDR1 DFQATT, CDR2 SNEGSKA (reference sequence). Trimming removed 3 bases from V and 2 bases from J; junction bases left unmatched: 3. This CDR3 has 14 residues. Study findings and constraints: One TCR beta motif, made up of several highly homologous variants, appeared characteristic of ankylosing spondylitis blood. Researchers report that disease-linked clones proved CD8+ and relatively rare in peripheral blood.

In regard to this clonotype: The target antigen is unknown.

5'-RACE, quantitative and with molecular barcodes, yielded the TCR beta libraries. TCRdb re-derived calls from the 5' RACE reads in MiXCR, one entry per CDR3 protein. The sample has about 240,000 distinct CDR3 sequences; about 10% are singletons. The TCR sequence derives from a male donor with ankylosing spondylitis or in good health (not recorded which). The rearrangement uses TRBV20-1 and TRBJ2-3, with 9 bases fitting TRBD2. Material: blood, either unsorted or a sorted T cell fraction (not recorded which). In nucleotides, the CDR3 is TGCAGTGCTAGGGCGGGGGGGTCCACAGATACGCAGTATTTT. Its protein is CSARAGGSTDTQYF.